The 18 T cell receptor beta chains given below trace back to one sample, sequenced in a study of blood T cell repertoires in COVID-19. This table comes from immunoSEQ multiplex PCR, and its TCRdb copy is limited to in-frame clones, with some not included. The sample includes 50,000 to 65,000 clones, about 91% of them seen just once. Sequenced input: peripheral blood. All receptors derive from an older woman with active or convalescent COVID-19.

The chain uses TRBV6-1 and TRBJ1-1, with TRBD1 matching over 7 bases. Germline trimming cut 4 bases from V and 0 bases from J; bases unmatched to any gene: 8. CDR1 and CDR2 (germline): MNHNS, SASEGT. CDR3 length: 16 residues. Here the CDR3 reads CASSGGQKLLNTEAFF. The CDR3 bases are TGTGCCAGCAGTGGGGGACAGAAGCTTTTGAACACTGAAGCTTTCTTT.

The gene calls are TRBV2 and TRBJ2-3, with TRBD1 identical over 9 bases. The junction had 8 bases not matched to a gene; V was cut back by 4 bases and J by 3 bases. CDR1 is SNHLY and CDR2 is FYNNEI in the germline V gene. There are 16 residues in the CDR3. The CDR3 loop reads CASSVYSQGATDTQYF. CDR3 in DNA: TGTGCCAGCAGTGTTTATTCACAGGGGGCAACAGATACGCAGTATTTT.

V is TRBV7-8 and J is TRBJ1-4; a possible D gene is TRBD1 (5 bases). CDR1 SGHVS and CDR2 FQNEAQ come from the germline V gene. The CDR3 is 15 amino acids. Trimming removed 3 bases at V and 4 bases at J, with 12 bases between. The CDR3 nucleotides read TGTGCCAGCAGCTTCTTAAGGGGCGTTAATGAAAAACTGTTTTTT. Translation: CASSFLRGVNEKLFF.

The rearrangement joins TRBV29-1 to TRBJ1-2; 7 nucleotides line up with TRBD1. The ends lost 8 bases at V and 4 bases at J; junction bases unmatched: 13. This CDR3 has 14 amino acids. Germline V gene data show CDR1 as SQVTM and CDR2 as ANQGSEA. The CDR3 sequence is CSFFSIRDSYGYTF. The CDR3 DNA sequence: TGCAGCTTTTTTTCGATCCGGGACAGCTATGGCTACACCTTC.

V gene TRBV28 combines with J gene TRBJ1-5; tentatively, D is TRBD1 (5 bases). Germline CDR1 reads MDHEN; CDR2 reads SYDVKM. V was clipped by 1 base and J by 3 bases, with 13 bases between them. This CDR3 spans 16 amino acids. In nucleotides, the CDR3 is TGTGCCAGCAGTTTATCTGGTAGGGGATTCAATCAGCCCCAGCATTTT. Its protein product is CASSLSGRGFNQPQHF.

By sample fraction, this clone is medium-sized. This sample also contains other DNA sequences that code for the same CDR3. V gene TRBV5-1 combines with J gene TRBJ1-5; no definite D call. V was clipped by 6 bases and J by 3 bases, with 13 bases between them. Germline CDR1 is SGHRS and CDR2 is YFSETQ. This CDR3 has 14 residues. This CDR3 reads CASKGEGDNQPQHF. The CDR3 coding sequence is TGCGCCAGCAAGGGTGAGGGAGACAATCAGCCCCAGCATTTT.

The chain recombines TRBV7-2 with TRBJ2-3; D is ambiguous. Per germline, CDR1 SGHTA and CDR2 FQGNSA. CDR3 length equals 13 residues. Trimming removed 5 bases from V and 0 bases from J, with 6 bases in between. In DNA form, the CDR3 reads TGTGCCAGCAGCCCCCCTAGCACAGATACGCAGTATTTT. Translating gives CASSPPSTDTQYF.

The chain links TRBV7-8 to TRBJ1-3, with D possibly matching TRBD1 (5 bases). The length of the CDR3 is 16 residues. The V and J ends lost 1 base and 2 bases respectively, with 12 bases between them. The germline gives CDR1 SGHVS, CDR2 FQNEAQ. CDR3 bases: TGTGCCAGCAGCTTAGAATTACCAGGGACTGGAAACACCATATATTTT. Protein product: CASSLELPGTGNTIYF.

The V gene is TRBV7-2, the J gene TRBJ1-3, with D possibly matching TRBD1 (6 bases). The CDR3 is 15 residues long. The germline V and J ends were trimmed by 4 bases and 4 bases, with 14 bases remaining between them. The germline gives CDR1 SGHTA, CDR2 FQGNSA. The CDR3 DNA follows: TGTGCCAGCAGCTCGGTACAGGGTAGGGGAAACACCATATATTTT. Protein product: CASSSVQGRGNTIYF.

The V and J genes are TRBV4-2 and TRBJ2-1, with 7 bases fitting TRBD2. The CDR3 spans 14 residues. With V trimmed by 6 bases and J by 4 bases, 6 bases remained unmatched. Germline CDR1 LGHNA, CDR2 YNFKEQ. The CDR3 is CASSTSDTYNEQFF. In DNA form, the CDR3 reads TGTGCCAGCAGTACTAGCGACACGTACAATGAGCAGTTCTTC.

The CDR3 region has the DNA TGTGCCAGCAGTTACGGCGGGGTGCCCTACGAGCAGTACTTC. Residues: CASSYGGVPYEQYF. The genes are TRBV6-6 and TRBJ2-7, with D maybe TRBD2 (6 bases). The CDR3 length is 14 residues. Germline assignment: CDR1 MNHNY and CDR2 SVGAGI (reference sequence). Trimming stripped 2 bases from V and 2 bases from J, with 10 bases between.

The CDR3 nucleotides are TGCAGCGTTGAGAGCGTAAAGGCGGGAGGTCTCAGCTCCTACAATGAGCAGTTCTTC. Encoded protein: CSVESVKAGGLSSYNEQFF. The chain joins TRBV29-1 to TRBJ2-1; TRBD2 agrees at 8 bases. Germline loops: CDR1 SQVTM, CDR2 ANQGSEA. Germline trimming cut 3 bases from V and 0 bases from J; bases unmatched to any gene: 16. The CDR3 extends over 19 amino acids.

V is TRBV28 and J is TRBJ1-5; D is uncertain. The CDR3 sequence is 12 residues long. Germline V lookup: CDR1 MDHEN, CDR2 SYDVKM. Trimming cost V 7 bases and J 7 bases, with 11 bases left between them. The CDR3 loop is CASNGGNQPQHF. CDR3 in DNA: TGTGCCAGCAACGGCGGGAACCAGCCCCAGCATTTT.

The V call is TRBV27, the J call TRBJ2-6; 7 bases match TRBD1. The J segment lost 0 bases and the V segment lost 7 bases, leaving 9 bases of the junction unmatched. From germline, CDR1 is MNHEY and CDR2 SMNVEV (reference sequence). The CDR3 covers 17 residues. The CDR3 DNA sequence: TGTGCCAGCACCGGGACAGAGGTTTACTCTGGGGCCAACGTCCTGACTTTC. Its translation is CASTGTEVYSGANVLTF.

The chain combines TRBV6-1 with TRBJ2-7; D might be TRBD2 (6 bases). Trimming stripped 3 bases from V and 3 bases from J, with 9 bases between. Germline CDR1 is MNHNS and CDR2 is SASEGT. CDR3 length equals 13 residues. The CDR3, as DNA: TGTGCCAGCAGTGAGGTAGCGGACTACGAGCAGTACTTC. This sequence encodes CASSEVADYEQYF.

V is TRBV30 and J is TRBJ2-7, with TRBD2 identical over 11 bases. V gave up 3 bases and J gave up 3 bases; unmatched junction bases: 1. Germline CDR1 reads GTSNPN; CDR2 reads SVGIG (reference sequence). The CDR3 covers 13 residues. Here the CDR3 DNA reads TGTGCCTGGAGACTAGCGGGGGTCTACGAGCAGTACTTC. This codes for CAWRLAGVYEQYF.

This chain links TRBV9 with TRBJ1-2; tentatively, D is TRBD1 (6 bases). From germline, CDR1 is SGDLS and CDR2 YYNGEE. Trimming took off 4 bases at V and 6 bases at J, with 10 bases between the two ends. This CDR3 contains 12 residues. As DNA, the CDR3 is TGTGCCAGCAGCCCCCGGACAGATGGCTACACCTTC. It yields the protein CASSPRTDGYTF.

V gene TRBV9 combines with J gene TRBJ2-3; D is perhaps TRBD1 (6 bases). With 0 bases removed from V and 4 bases from J, the gap between germline ends came to 15 bases. Germline V CDR1 and CDR2: SGDLS, YYNGEE. CDR3 length: 16 residues. The CDR3 DNA follows: TGTGCCAGCAGCGTAGAGACAGGTCGAACCCCAGATACGCAGTATTTT. Its protein is CASSVETGRTPDTQYF. The full variable domain, completed using reference TRBV9 and TRBJ2-3, is DSGVTQTPKHLITATGQRVTLRCSPRSGDLSVYWYQQSLDQGLQFLIQYYNGEERAKGNILERFSAQQFPDLHSELNLSSLELGDSALYFCASSVETGRTPDTQYFGPGTRLTVL.